These T cell receptor beta chains were read from a single sample in a study of T cell changes during pregnancy in multiple sclerosis. TCRdb's copy holds only in-frame clones and misses some; the assay was immunoSEQ multiplex PCR. Altogether about 40,000 clones are present, around 94% being singletons, with the ten largest covering approximately 1.7%. Sequencing used peripheral blood, obtained in the third trimester of pregnancy. The receptors come from a female donor with multiple sclerosis, enrolled in a pregnancy study. Both conserved end residues are part of each CDR3. A D gene is named only where the DNA matches it firmly. A row's size may be missing; if present it is once, few, many or a size class.

V gene	clone size	J gene	D gene	CDR3 protein	CDR3 DNA
TRBV5-1	.	TRBJ2-3	.	CASSLGAFRDTQYF	TGCGCCAGCAGCCTGGGGGCGTTCAGGGATACGCAGTATTTT
TRBV13	.	TRBJ2-1	.	CASSLGGLSSYNEQFF	TGTGCCAGCAGCTTAGGGGGGCTGAGCTCCTACAATGAGCAGTTCTTC
TRBV29-1	.	TRBJ1-2	TRBD1	CSGGQGRGGYTF	TGCAGCGGCGGACAGGGACGAGGTGGCTACACCTTC
TRBV19	.	TRBJ1-5	.	CASSYSGQPQHF	TGTGCCAGTAGTTACAGCGGTCAGCCCCAGCATTTT
TRBV18	.	TRBJ1-1	.	CASSRPGAATEAFF	TGTGCCAGCTCACGACCAGGGGCGGCCACTGAAGCTTTCTTT
TRBV5-4	.	TRBJ2-1	TRBD1	CASSTGGAHNEQFF	TGTGCCAGCAGCACAGGGGGCGCCCACAATGAGCAGTTCTTC
TRBV19	few	TRBJ2-7	TRBD2	CASSPLAGVYEQYF	TGTGCCAGTAGTCCCCTAGCGGGAGTTTACGAGCAGTACTTC
TRBV30	.	TRBJ1-1	TRBD1	CAWSKGGFNTEAFF	TGTGCCTGGAGTAAAGGGGGCTTTAACACTGAAGCTTTCTTT
TRBV13	.	TRBJ2-3	TRBD2	CASSLGLAGSTDTQYF	TGTGCCAGCAGCTTAGGTCTAGCGGGCAGCACAGATACGCAGTATTTT
TRBV6-1	.	TRBJ2-2	.	CASRGGRNTGELFF	TGTGCCAGCAGGGGAGGAAGGAACACCGGGGAGCTGTTTTTT
TRBV27	.	TRBJ1-1	.	CASSLQEAPRAFF	TGTGCCAGCAGCCTCCAGGAGGCCCCAAGGGCTTTCTTT
TRBV5-1	.	TRBJ2-1	.	CASSLVSVVYNEQFF	TGCGCCAGCAGCTTGGTTAGCGTCGTCTACAATGAGCAGTTCTTC
TRBV6-1	.	TRBJ1-3	.	CASSAGAGNTIYF	TGTGCCAGCAGCGCAGGGGCTGGAAACACCATATATTTT
TRBV10-2	.	TRBJ2-1	TRBD2	CASSEFGLAGGSSYNEQFF	TGCGCCAGCAGTGAGTTTGGTCTAGCGGGGGGGAGCTCCTACAATGAGCAGTTCTTC
TRBV7-9	.	TRBJ2-1	.	CASSPTGVSYNEQFF	TGTGCCAGCAGCCCAACAGGCGTCTCCTACAATGAGCAGTTCTTC
TRBV7-2	.	TRBJ2-5	TRBD1	CASSSQGLWETQYF	TGTGCCAGCAGCTCACAGGGGTTGTGGGAGACCCAGTACTTC
TRBV5-1	.	TRBJ1-2	.	CASSLGQANYGYTF	TGCGCCAGCAGCTTGGGACAGGCGAACTATGGCTACACCTTC
TRBV7-2	.	TRBJ2-3	.	CASSLDGTSTDTQYF	TGTGCCAGCAGCTTAGATGGGACTAGCACAGATACGCAGTATTTT
TRBV9	.	TRBJ2-5	TRBD2	CASSSWTSGGVETQYF	TGTGCCAGCAGCTCCTGGACTAGCGGGGGGGTCGAGACCCAGTACTTC
TRBV27	.	TRBJ1-6	.	CASSLWGNSPLHF	TGTGCCAGCAGTTTATGGGGCAATTCACCCCTCCACTTT
TRBV7-9	.	TRBJ2-1	TRBD1	CASSWGQGHLSYNEQFF	TGTGCCAGCAGCTGGGGACAGGGGCATCTATCCTACAATGAGCAGTTCTTC
TRBV19	.	TRBJ1-1	TRBD1	CASSIDNPDRFWVNTEAFF	TGTGCCAGTAGTATAGATAACCCGGACAGGTTTTGGGTGAACACTGAAGCTTTCTTT
TRBV13	.	TRBJ2-7	TRBD2	CASSPQSGKVYEQYF	TGTGCCAGCAGCCCCCAGAGCGGGAAGGTTTACGAGCAGTACTTC
TRBV6-1	.	TRBJ1-2	.	CASSESTWTANYGYTF	TGTGCCAGCAGTGAATCAACCTGGACAGCTAACTATGGCTACACCTTC
TRBV9	.	TRBJ2-2	TRBD1	CASSVGFGTDHTGELFF	TGTGCCAGCAGCGTAGGTTTCGGGACAGACCACACCGGGGAGCTGTTTTTT
TRBV6-5	.	TRBJ2-7	TRBD1	CASSWGTGITYEQYF	TGTGCCAGCAGTTGGGGGACAGGTATTACCTACGAGCAGTACTTC
TRBV6-4	once	TRBJ2-1	TRBD2	CASTPQAGAYNEQFF	TGTGCCAGCACCCCTCAAGCGGGAGCCTACAATGAGCAGTTCTTC
TRBV5-8	.	TRBJ2-4	TRBD2	CASSLHLAENIQYF	TGTGCCAGCAGCTTGCATCTAGCGGAAAACATTCAGTACTTC
TRBV15	.	TRBJ1-2	.	CATSGGEGIWGGYTF	TGTGCCACCAGCGGGGGCGAAGGAATATGGGGTGGCTACACCTTC
TRBV18	.	TRBJ1-2	TRBD1	CASSPDRDYGYTF	TGTGCCAGCTCACCGGACAGGGATTATGGCTACACCTTC
TRBV25-1	.	TRBJ1-6	.	CASSDHEPNSPLHF	TGTGCCAGCAGTGACCATGAGCCCAATTCACCCCTCCACTTT
TRBV30	.	TRBJ2-7	.	CASLTSPGYEQYF	TGTGCCAGCCTCACTAGTCCAGGTTACGAGCAGTACTTC
TRBV28	.	TRBJ1-2	.	CASSLQGAYYGYTF	TGTGCCAGCAGTTTACAAGGGGCGTACTATGGCTACACCTTC
TRBV19	.	TRBJ2-5	TRBD2	CASSIDPFISGGLEETQYF	TGTGCCAGTAGTATAGATCCCTTCATTAGCGGGGGTCTGGAGGAGACCCAGTACTTC
TRBV28	.	TRBJ2-1	TRBD2	CASSLGGMISYNEQFF	TGTGCCAGCAGTTTGGGGGGGATGATCTCCTACAATGAGCAGTTCTTC
TRBV2	.	TRBJ2-5	TRBD2	CASSAPAGAGETQYF	TGTGCCAGCAGTGCCCCAGCGGGGGCCGGGGAGACCCAGTACTTC
TRBV5-5	.	TRBJ2-5	.	CASSPHRGNTETQYF	TGTGCCAGCAGCCCCCATCGGGGTAACACAGAGACCCAGTACTTC
TRBV10-2	.	TRBJ2-7	TRBD1	CASSETGGDYEQYF	TGCGCCAGCAGTGAGACAGGGGGCGATTACGAGCAGTACTTC
TRBV6-4	.	TRBJ1-6	TRBD1	CASSEGQGTSSPLHF	TGTGCCAGCAGTGAAGGACAGGGGACAAGTTCACCCCTCCACTTT
TRBV5-5	.	TRBJ1-4	TRBD1	CASSSVQGAYEKLFF	TGTGCCAGCAGCTCGGTTCAGGGGGCGTATGAAAAACTGTTTTTT
TRBV5-6	.	TRBJ1-2	TRBD1	CASSLGQGNGYTF	TGTGCCAGCAGCTTGGGACAGGGGAATGGCTACACCTTC
TRBV30	.	TRBJ1-1	.	CAWILRGNTEAFF	TGTGCCTGGATCCTCCGGGGGAACACTGAAGCTTTCTTT
TRBV27	.	TRBJ2-2	.	CASSPRWQENTGELFF	TGTGCCAGCAGTCCCCGATGGCAGGAAAACACCGGGGAGCTGTTTTTT
TRBV7-9	.	TRBJ2-1	TRBD2	CASSTSGRALDEQFF	TGTGCCAGCAGCACTAGCGGGAGGGCCTTAGATGAGCAGTTCTTC
TRBV7-3	.	TRBJ2-4	.	CASSLVGGAKNIQYF	TGTGCCAGCAGCTTAGTTGGGGGGGCCAAAAACATTCAGTACTTC
TRBV7-2	.	TRBJ1-6	.	CASSLVGGNSPLHF	TGTGCCAGCAGCTTAGTGGGGGGTAATTCACCCCTCCACTTT
TRBV16	medium-sized	TRBJ1-2	.	CASSIPQVLYGYTF	TGTGCCAGCAGCATACCACAGGTTCTTTATGGCTACACCTTC
TRBV10-3	.	TRBJ1-2	TRBD1	CAISRDRGSYGYTF	TGTGCCATCAGCCGGGACAGGGGATCCTATGGCTACACCTTC
TRBV7-3	.	TRBJ2-3	TRBD2	CASSLAGSTDTQYF	TGTGCCAGCAGTTTAGCGGGAAGCACAGATACGCAGTATTTT
TRBV5-1	.	TRBJ2-5	.	CASSLAGSGQETQYF	TGCGCCAGCAGCTTGGCCGGAAGCGGACAAGAGACCCAGTACTTC